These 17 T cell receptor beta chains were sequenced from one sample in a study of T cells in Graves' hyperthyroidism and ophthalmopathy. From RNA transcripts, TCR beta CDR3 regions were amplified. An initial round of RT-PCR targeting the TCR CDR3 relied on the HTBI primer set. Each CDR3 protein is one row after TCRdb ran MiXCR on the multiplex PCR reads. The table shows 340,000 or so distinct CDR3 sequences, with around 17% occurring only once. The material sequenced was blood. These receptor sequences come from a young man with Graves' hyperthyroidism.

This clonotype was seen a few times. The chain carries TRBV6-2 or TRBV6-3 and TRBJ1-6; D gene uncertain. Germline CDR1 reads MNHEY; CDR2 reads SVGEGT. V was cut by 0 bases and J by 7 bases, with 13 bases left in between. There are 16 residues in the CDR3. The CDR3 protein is CASSYSIGQRNSPLHF. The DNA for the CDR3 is TGTGCCAGCAGTTACTCGATCGGGCAGAGAAATTCACCCCTCCACTTT.

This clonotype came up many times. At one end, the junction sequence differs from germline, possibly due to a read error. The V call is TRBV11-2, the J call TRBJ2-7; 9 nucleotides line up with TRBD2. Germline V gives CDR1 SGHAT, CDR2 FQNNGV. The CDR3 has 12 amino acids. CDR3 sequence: CASSLEGGRAHF. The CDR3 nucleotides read TGTGCCAGCAGCTTAGAGGGCGGGAGGGCACACTTC. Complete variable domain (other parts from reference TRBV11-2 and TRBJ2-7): EAGVAQSPRYKIIEKRQSVAFWCNPISGHATLYWYQQILGQGPKLLIQFQNNGVVDDSQLPKDRFSAERLKGVDSTLKIQPAKLEDSAVYLCASSLEGGRAHFGPGTRLTVT.

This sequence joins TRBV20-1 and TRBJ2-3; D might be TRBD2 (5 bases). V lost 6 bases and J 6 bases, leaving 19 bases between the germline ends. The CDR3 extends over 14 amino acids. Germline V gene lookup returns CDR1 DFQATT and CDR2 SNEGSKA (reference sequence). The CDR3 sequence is CSAPIPTRTDTQYF. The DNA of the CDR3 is TGCAGTGCACCAATTCCTACTAGGACTGATACGCAGTATTTT.

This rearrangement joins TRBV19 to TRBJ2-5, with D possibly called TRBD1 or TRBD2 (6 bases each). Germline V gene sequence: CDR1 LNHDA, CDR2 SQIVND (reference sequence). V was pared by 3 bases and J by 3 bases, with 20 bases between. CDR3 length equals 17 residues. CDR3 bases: TGTGCCAGTAGTATGGGGGCCGGGGGCCATCGTGAAGAGACCCAGTACTTC. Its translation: CASSMGAGGHREETQYF. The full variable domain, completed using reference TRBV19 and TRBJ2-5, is DGGITQSPKYLFRKEGQNVTLSCEQNLNHDAMYWYRQDPGQGLRLIYYSQIVNDFQKGDIAEGYSVSREKKESFPLTVTSAQKNPTAFYLCASSMGAGGHREETQYFGPGTRLLVL.

CDR3 nucleotide sequence: TGCGCCAGCAGTGCGGACTTCTCTGGAAACACCATATATTTT. Translating it yields CASSADFSGNTIYF. This chain links TRBV10-2 with TRBJ1-3; D unresolved. The CDR3 extends over 14 amino acids. Germline CDR1 WSHSY, CDR2 SAAADI. V was cut by 4 bases and J by 0 bases, with 7 bases left in between.

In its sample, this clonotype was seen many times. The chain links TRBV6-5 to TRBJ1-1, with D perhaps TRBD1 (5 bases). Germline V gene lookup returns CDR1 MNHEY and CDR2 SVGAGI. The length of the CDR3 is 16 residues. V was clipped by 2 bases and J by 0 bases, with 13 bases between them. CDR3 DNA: TGTGCCAGCAGTTACGGGGCGGGTTGGGTGAACACTGAAGCTTTCTTT. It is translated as CASSYGAGWVNTEAFF.

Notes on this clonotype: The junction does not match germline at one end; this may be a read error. The CDR3: CASSQDHRPQGTEAFF. Written as DNA, the CDR3 is TGCGCCAGCAGCCAAGATCATAGGCCCCAGGGGACTGAAGCTTTCTTT. This rearrangement joins TRBV11-2 to TRBJ1-1, with D perhaps TRBD1 (6 bases). The CDR3 covers 16 residues. Germline V gene lookup returns CDR1 SGHAT and CDR2 FQNNGV.

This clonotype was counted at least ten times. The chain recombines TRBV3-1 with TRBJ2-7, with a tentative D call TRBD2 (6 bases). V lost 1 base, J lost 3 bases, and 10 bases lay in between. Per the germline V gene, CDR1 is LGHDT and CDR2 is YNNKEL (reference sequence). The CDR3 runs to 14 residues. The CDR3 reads CASSQASGSYEQYF. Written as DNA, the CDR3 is TGTGCCAGCAGCCAAGCTTCCGGGAGCTACGAGCAGTACTTC.

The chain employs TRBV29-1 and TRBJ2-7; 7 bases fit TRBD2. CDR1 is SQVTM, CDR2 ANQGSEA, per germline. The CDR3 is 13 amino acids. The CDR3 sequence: CSAAPLAGDEQYF. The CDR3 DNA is TGCAGTGCGGCCCCGTTGGCGGGGGACGAGCAGTACTTC.

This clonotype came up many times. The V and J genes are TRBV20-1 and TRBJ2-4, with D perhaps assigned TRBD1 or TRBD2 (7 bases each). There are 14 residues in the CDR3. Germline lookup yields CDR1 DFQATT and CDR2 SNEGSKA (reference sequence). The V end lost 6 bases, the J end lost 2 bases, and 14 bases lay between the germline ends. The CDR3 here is CSAQGGAPKNIQYF. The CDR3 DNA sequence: TGCAGTGCCCAGGGGGGGGCCCCCAAAAACATTCAGTACTTC.

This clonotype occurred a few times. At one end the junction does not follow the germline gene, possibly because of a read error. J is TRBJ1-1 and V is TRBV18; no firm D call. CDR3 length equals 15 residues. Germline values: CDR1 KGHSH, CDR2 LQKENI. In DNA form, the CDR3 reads TGTGCCAGCTCACCACTTAAGGTACTGAACACTGAGGCTTTCTTT. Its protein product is CASSPLKVLNTEAFF.

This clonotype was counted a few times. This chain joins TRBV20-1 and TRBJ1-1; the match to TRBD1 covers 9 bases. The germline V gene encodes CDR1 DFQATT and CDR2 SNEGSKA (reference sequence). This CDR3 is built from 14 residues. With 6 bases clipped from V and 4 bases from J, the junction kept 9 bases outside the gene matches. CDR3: CSAVDRGGSTEAFF. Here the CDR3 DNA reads TGCAGTGCAGTGGACAGGGGCGGAAGCACTGAAGCTTTCTTT.

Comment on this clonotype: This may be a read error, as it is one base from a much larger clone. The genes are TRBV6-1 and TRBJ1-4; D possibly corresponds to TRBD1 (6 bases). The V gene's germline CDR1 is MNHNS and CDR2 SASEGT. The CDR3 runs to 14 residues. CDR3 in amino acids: CACSTRQANEKLFF. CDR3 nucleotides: TGTGCCTGCAGTACAAGACAGGCAAATGAAAAACTGTTTTTT.

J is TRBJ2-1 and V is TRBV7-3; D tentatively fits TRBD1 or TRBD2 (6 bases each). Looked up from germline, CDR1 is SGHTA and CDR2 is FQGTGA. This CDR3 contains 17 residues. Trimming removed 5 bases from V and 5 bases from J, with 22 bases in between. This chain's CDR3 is CASSPVGGPRSHNEQFF. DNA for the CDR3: TGTGCCAGCAGCCCCGTGGGGGGCCCAAGATCCCACAATGAGCAGTTCTTC.

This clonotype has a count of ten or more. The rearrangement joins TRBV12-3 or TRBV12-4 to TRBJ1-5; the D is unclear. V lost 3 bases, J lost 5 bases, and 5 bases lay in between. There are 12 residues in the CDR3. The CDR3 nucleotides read TGTGCCAGCAGTTTTCGTGATCAGCCCCAGCATTTT. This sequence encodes CASSFRDQPQHF.

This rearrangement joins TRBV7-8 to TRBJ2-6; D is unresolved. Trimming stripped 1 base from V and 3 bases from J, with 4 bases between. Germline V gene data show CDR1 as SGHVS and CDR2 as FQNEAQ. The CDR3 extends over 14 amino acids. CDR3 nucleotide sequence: TGTGCCAGCAGCTTAGTCCGTGGGGCCAACGTCCTGACTTTC. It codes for CASSLVRGANVLTF.

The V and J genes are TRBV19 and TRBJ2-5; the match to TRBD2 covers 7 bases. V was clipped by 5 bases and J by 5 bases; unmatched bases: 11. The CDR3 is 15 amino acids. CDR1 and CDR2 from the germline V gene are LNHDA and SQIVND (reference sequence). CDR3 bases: TGTGCCAGTAGTTCCAGTGTGCTAGCGGTGGAGACCCAGTACTTC. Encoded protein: CASSSSVLAVETQYF.